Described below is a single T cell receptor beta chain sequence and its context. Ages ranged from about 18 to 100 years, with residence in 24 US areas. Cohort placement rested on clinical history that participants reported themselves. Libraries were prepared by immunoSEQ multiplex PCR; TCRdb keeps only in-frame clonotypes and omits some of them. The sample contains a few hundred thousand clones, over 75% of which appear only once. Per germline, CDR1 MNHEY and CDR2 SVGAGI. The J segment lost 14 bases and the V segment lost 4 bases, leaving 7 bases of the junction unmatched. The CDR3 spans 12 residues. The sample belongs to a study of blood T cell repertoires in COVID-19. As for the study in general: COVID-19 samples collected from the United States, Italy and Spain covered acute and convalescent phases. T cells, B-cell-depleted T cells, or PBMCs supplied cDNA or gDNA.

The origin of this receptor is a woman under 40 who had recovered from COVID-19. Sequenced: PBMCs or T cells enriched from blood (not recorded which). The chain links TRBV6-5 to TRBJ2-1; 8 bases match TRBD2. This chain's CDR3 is CASSLAGGREFF. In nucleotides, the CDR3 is TGTGCCAGCAGTTTGGCGGGGGGCAGAGAGTTCTTC.